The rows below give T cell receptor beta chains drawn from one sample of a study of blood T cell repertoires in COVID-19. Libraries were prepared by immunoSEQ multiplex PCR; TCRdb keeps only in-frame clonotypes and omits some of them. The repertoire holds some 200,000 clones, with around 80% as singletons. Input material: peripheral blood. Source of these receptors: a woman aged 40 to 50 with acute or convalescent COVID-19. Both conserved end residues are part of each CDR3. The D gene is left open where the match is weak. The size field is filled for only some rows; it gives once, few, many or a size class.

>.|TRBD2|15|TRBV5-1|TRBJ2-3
TGCGCCAGCAGCTTCACTAGCGGATTCACGGATACGCAGTATTTT
CASSFTSGFTDTQYF
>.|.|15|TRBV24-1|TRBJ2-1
TGTGCCACCAGTGATGCGGGACCCCCCTACAATGAGCAGTTCTTC
CATSDAGPPYNEQFF
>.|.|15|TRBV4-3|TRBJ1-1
TGCGCCAGCAGCCCGGATCCACTCACAGGGAATGAAGCTTTCTTT
CASSPDPLTGNEAFF
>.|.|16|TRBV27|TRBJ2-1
TGTGCCAGCAGGATTCTTCTAGCGAGTTGTGTCAATGAGCAGTTCTTC
CASRILLASCVNEQFF
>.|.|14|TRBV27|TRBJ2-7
TGTGCCAGCAGTTTATCCGCGACAGGCTACGAGCAGTACTTC
CASSLSATGYEQYF
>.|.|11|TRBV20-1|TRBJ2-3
TGCAGTGTTTATAGCACAGATACGCAGTATTTT
CSVYSTDTQYF
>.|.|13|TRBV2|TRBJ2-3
TGTGCCAGCAGCAGACTAGAGACAGATACGCAGTATTTT
CASSRLETDTQYF
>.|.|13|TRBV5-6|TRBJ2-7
TGTGCCAGCGGAGGAAGACTCTCCTACGAGCAGTACTTC
CASGGRLSYEQYF
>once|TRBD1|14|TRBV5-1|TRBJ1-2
TGCGCCAGCAGTTCGTCTGGACAGGGTGGTGGCTACACCTTC
CASSSSGQGGGYTF
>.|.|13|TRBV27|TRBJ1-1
TGTGCCAGCAGTTTAGGCATGAACACTGAAGCTTTCTTT
CASSLGMNTEAFF
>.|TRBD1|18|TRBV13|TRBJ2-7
TGTGCCAGCAGCTTCGGCTTGACGAAGACAGGGGACTCCTACGAGCAGTACTTC
CASSFGLTKTGDSYEQYF
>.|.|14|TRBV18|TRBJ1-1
TGTGCCAGCTCACCACGTGTCCAGAACACTGAAGCTTTCTTT
CASSPRVQNTEAFF
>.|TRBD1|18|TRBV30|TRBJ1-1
TGTGCCTGGAGTGTAAATTGGCACACGGACAGGGTCGGCACTGAAGCTTTCTTT
CAWSVNWHTDRVGTEAFF
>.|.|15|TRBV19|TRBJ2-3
TGTGCCAGTAGTACCGCGTCTCCAACCACAGATACGCAGTATTTT
CASSTASPTTDTQYF
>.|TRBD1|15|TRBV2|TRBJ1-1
TGTGCCAGCAGTTGGGACAGGGGGCACGGCACTGAAGCTTTCTTT
CASSWDRGHGTEAFF
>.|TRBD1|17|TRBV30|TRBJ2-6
TGTGCCTGGAGCCCCGATTACAGGGGGCCTGGGGCCAACGTCCTGACTTTC
CAWSPDYRGPGANVLTF
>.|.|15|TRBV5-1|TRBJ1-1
TGCGCCAGCACCCGTGGTGGACATATGAACACTGAAGCTTTCTTT
CASTRGGHMNTEAFF
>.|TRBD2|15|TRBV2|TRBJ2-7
TGTGCCAGCAACCCAGGGGCGGGGGGGCCTGTCGAGCAGTACTTC
CASNPGAGGPVEQYF
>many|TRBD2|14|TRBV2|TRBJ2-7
TGTGCCAGCGAAAGCGGGAGGAACTCCTACGAGCAGTACTTC
CASESGRNSYEQYF
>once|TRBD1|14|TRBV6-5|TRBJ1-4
TGTGCCAGCAGTCCCCGGACAGGCAGCGAAAAACTGTTTTTT
CASSPRTGSEKLFF
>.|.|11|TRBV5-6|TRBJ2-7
TGTGCCAGCAGCTTATCGTCCGAGCAGTACTTC
CASSLSSEQYF
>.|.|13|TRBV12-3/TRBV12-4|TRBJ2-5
TGTGCCAGCAGTTTGGCGGGTACAGAGACCCAGTACTTC
CASSLAGTETQYF
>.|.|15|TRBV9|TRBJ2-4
TGTGCCAGCAGTGACCAGGGCAGGCCCGGGAACATTCAGTACTTC
CASSDQGRPGNIQYF
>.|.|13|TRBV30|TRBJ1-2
TGTGCCTGGGTGGCGAGGGGAGGATCTGGCTACACCTTC
CAWVARGGSGYTF
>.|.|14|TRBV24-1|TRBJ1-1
TGTGCCACCAGTGAATCAGGGTTGGGGACTGAAGCTTTCTTT
CATSESGLGTEAFF
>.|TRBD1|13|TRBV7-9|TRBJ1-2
TGTGCCAGCCGGACAGGGGCCCCAGAGAGCTACACCTTC
CASRTGAPESYTF
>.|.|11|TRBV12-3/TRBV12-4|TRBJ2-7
TGTGCCAGCAGCGCGAACTACGAGCAGTACTTC
CASSANYEQYF
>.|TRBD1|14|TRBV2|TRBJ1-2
TGTGCCAGCATAGTTCATGGACAGGGGTATGGCTACACCTTC
CASIVHGQGYGYTF
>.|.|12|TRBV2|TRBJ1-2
TGTGCCAGCAGTCAGGCACTCTATGGCTACACCTTC
CASSQALYGYTF
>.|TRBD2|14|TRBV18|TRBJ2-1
TGTGCCAGCCAACAGGTAGCGGGGGTCAATGAGCAGTTCTTC
CASQQVAGVNEQFF
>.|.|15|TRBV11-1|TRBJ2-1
TGTGCCAGCAGCCCCTCTAGCGCGAGATACAATGAGCAGTTCTTC
CASSPSSARYNEQFF